The 31 T cell receptor beta chains listed next were all sequenced from one sample in a study of blood T cell repertoires in COVID-19. Sequencing used immunoSEQ multiplex PCR; TCRdb keeps in-frame clones, though not all of them. This table has a few hundred thousand clones, more than 75% appearing once. Source material: peripheral blood. These receptors originate from a man aged 35-49 years who had recovered from COVID-19.

The count of this clone is one. The chain couples TRBV9 to TRBJ1-1; D might be TRBD1 (6 bases). In germline, CDR1 is SGDLS, CDR2 YYNGEE. There are 14 residues in the CDR3. V was shortened by 3 bases and J by 4 bases, with 13 bases between the two germline ends. The CDR3 DNA reads as TGTGCCAGCAGCGAGCGGGGGCGCGGCACTGAAGCTTTCTTT. This codes for CASSERGRGTEAFF.

CDR3: CASSPGDSLMNTEAFF. The DNA of the CDR3 is TGTGCCAGCAGTCCTGGGGACAGCCTAATGAACACTGAAGCTTTCTTT. The V and J genes are TRBV27 and TRBJ1-1; 7 bases line up with TRBD1. Germline CDR1 MNHEY, CDR2 SMNVEV (reference sequence). V lost 5 bases, J lost 0 bases, and 9 bases stayed unmatched. The CDR3 consists of 16 residues.

The rearrangement links TRBV19 to TRBJ1-1, with TRBD1 identical over 8 bases. The CDR3 length is 16 residues. J was trimmed by 4 bases and V by 2 bases; bases with no gene match: 9. The V gene's germline CDR1 is LNHDA and CDR2 SQIVND (reference sequence). CDR3 sequence reads: CASSILIGQGSTEAFF. The CDR3 DNA follows: TGTGCCAGTAGTATACTTATCGGACAGGGAAGCACTGAAGCTTTCTTT.

The chain links TRBV10-3 to TRBJ1-1, with D perhaps matching TRBD1 (6 bases). Germline CDR1 is ENHRY and CDR2 is SYGVKD. V was shortened by 6 bases and J by 5 bases, with 13 bases between the two germline ends. This CDR3 has 13 amino acids. DNA for the CDR3: TGTGCCATCAGGACGGACAGTGTGACTGAAGCTTTCTTT. Translating gives CAIRTDSVTEAFF.

This clone was found once. This chain links TRBV6-2 or TRBV6-3 with TRBJ1-1; 8 positions match TRBD1. The CDR3 covers 14 residues. Trimming cost V 5 bases and J 5 bases; bases outside gene matches: 7. Germline V gene lookup returns CDR1 MNHEY and CDR2 SVGEGT. CDR3 sequence: CASSARGRKTEAFF. The CDR3 region has the DNA TGTGCCAGCAGTGCCAGGGGGCGGAAGACTGAAGCTTTCTTT.

This chain connects TRBV11-2 to TRBJ2-1; 9 nucleotides line up with TRBD2. The CDR3 consists of 19 residues. Germline V gene sequence: CDR1 SGHAT, CDR2 FQNNGV. Trimming took 0 bases from V and 3 from J; bases not matched to a gene: 12. The CDR3 reads CASSLEGASGAGGYNEQFF. The CDR3 DNA follows: TGTGCCAGCAGCTTAGAGGGGGCTAGCGGGGCCGGGGGCTACAATGAGCAGTTCTTC.

The chain is built from TRBV5-1 and TRBJ2-7; TRBD1 matches at 9 bases. With V trimmed by 1 base and J by 4 bases, 9 bases remained unmatched. The germline V gene encodes CDR1 SGHRS and CDR2 YFSETQ. This CDR3 has 16 residues. In DNA, the CDR3 is TGCGCCAGCAGCTTGACCCTAGGGACAGGGAAGTACGAGCAGTACTTC. As protein: CASSLTLGTGKYEQYF.

The J gene is TRBJ2-2, the V gene TRBV5-1; 13 nucleotides align to TRBD2. V trimming: 3 bases; J trimming: 6 bases; junction bases outside the gene matches: 5. The V gene's germline CDR1 is SGHRS and CDR2 YFSETQ. CDR3 length: 16 residues. CDR3 in amino acids: CASSYYGLAGAGELFF. As DNA, the CDR3 is TGCGCCAGCAGCTATTACGGACTAGCGGGGGCCGGGGAGCTGTTTTTT.

The rearrangement joins TRBV5-6 to TRBJ2-7, with TRBD1 matching over 10 bases. Trimming at V came to 3 bases and at J to 6 bases, leaving 12 bases not matched to a gene. Germline CDR1 reads SGHDT; CDR2 reads YYEEEE. The CDR3 sequence is 16 residues long. Written as DNA, the CDR3 is TGTGCCAGCAGCTACAGACAGGGGGCCTCAGGCGGCGAGCAGTACTTC. Its protein is CASSYRQGASGGEQYF.

The genes are TRBV7-2 and TRBJ2-4; no clear D. The V gene's germline CDR1 is SGHTA and CDR2 FQGNSA. The ends were cut back, 1 base at V and 5 bases at J, with 9 bases in the middle. The CDR3 is made up of 14 amino acids. The CDR3: CASSLGQRQNIQYF. Written as DNA, the CDR3 is TGTGCCAGCAGCTTAGGACAACGCCAAAACATTCAGTACTTC.

The genes are TRBV30 and TRBJ2-2; the match to TRBD2 covers 7 bases. CDR1 is GTSNPN and CDR2 is SVGIG in the germline V gene (reference sequence). This CDR3 has 16 amino acids. After removal of 5 bases from V and 0 bases from J, the junction contained 9 bases not matched to a gene. The DNA of the CDR3 is TGTGCCTGGGACTTAGCGGGTTCTCCGAACACCGGGGAGCTGTTTTTT. This translates into CAWDLAGSPNTGELFF. The full variable domain, in which reference TRBV30 and TRBJ2-2 provide the parts outside the CDR3, is SQTIHQWPATLVQPVGSPLSLECTVEGTSNPNLYWYRQAAGRGLQLLFYSVGIGQISSEVPQNLSASRPQDRQFILSSKKLLLSDSGFYLCAWDLAGSPNTGELFFGEGSRLTVL.

V gene TRBV18 combines with J gene TRBJ1-6, with 7 bases matching TRBD1. V lost 8 bases, J lost 10 bases, and 5 bases stayed unmatched. Germline CDR1 reads KGHSH; CDR2 reads LQKENI. CDR3 length equals 12 residues. As DNA, the CDR3 is TGTGCCAGCCAGGGGGTTGAATCACCCCTCCACTTT. As protein: CASQGVESPLHF.

The chain recombines TRBV18 with TRBJ2-6; 9 bases line up with TRBD1. The length of the CDR3 is 18 residues. The V segment lost 4 bases and the J segment 2 bases; nucleotides outside the gene matches: 9. Germline V gene sequence: CDR1 KGHSH, CDR2 LQKENI. The CDR3 nucleotides are TGTGCCAGCTCACGACTCGGGACAGGGACCCCTGGGGCCAACGTCCTGACTTTC. This gives the protein CASSRLGTGTPGANVLTF.

The chain has TRBV10-3 and TRBJ2-7, with 11 bases lining up with TRBD2. The trim removed 5 bases at V and 0 bases at J, leaving 6 bases unmatched. CDR3 size: 16 residues. Germline V gene data show CDR1 as ENHRY and CDR2 as SYGVKD. The CDR3 protein is CAISSSGGRVSYEQYF. DNA for the CDR3: TGTGCCATCAGTTCTAGCGGGGGGCGGGTCTCCTACGAGCAGTACTTC.

J is TRBJ2-7 and V is TRBV29-1, with a tentative D call TRBD2 (5 bases). The germline V gene encodes CDR1 SQVTM and CDR2 ANQGSEA. Trimming pared 5 bases from V and 6 bases from J, leaving 23 bases between. The CDR3 has 15 residues. The CDR3 bases are TGCAGCGTTTCCCCCCGGGTCTCCGCCAGCGGCGAGCAGTACTTC. It is translated as CSVSPRVSASGEQYF.

The genes are TRBV5-6 and TRBJ2-7; 7 nucleotides line up with TRBD2. The germline V gene has CDR1 SGHDT and CDR2 YYEEEE. The trim removed 3 bases at V and 5 bases at J, leaving 11 bases unmatched. CDR3 length equals 15 residues. The CDR3: CASSSILRGIDEQYF. Written as DNA, the CDR3 is TGTGCCAGCAGCTCGATCTTGCGGGGGATAGACGAGCAGTACTTC.

This rearrangement joins TRBV11-3 to TRBJ2-7; 7 positions match TRBD1. After removal of 5 bases from V and 7 bases from J, the junction contained 11 bases not matched to a gene. The CDR3 has 14 residues. The V gene's germline CDR1 is SGHNT and CDR2 YENEEA. The CDR3 DNA reads as TGTGCCAGCAGCCCTAGACAGGGCAGTGGGGAGCAGTACTTC. This gives the protein CASSPRQGSGEQYF.

This clone was observed a single time. The rearrangement joins TRBV7-3 to TRBJ2-2; 8 nucleotides agree with TRBD1. Germline trimming cut 4 bases from V and 2 bases from J; bases unmatched to any gene: 6. CDR1 is SGHTA and CDR2 is FQGTGA in the germline V gene. This CDR3 comprises 16 residues. The CDR3 here is CASSSDRGANTGELFF. CDR3 nucleotide sequence: TGTGCCAGCAGCTCCGACAGGGGCGCTAACACCGGGGAGCTGTTTTTT.

This clone turned up a few times. The chain joins TRBV7-2 to TRBJ1-5, with 10 positions matching TRBD1. This CDR3 spans 15 amino acids. J gave up 4 bases and V 5 bases, and 5 bases lay outside the gene matches. Germline CDR1 reads SGHTA; CDR2 reads FQGNSA. CDR3 coding DNA: TGTGCCAGCAGCACGACAGGGGGCAATAATCAGCCCCAGCATTTT. Translation gives CASSTTGGNNQPQHF. The full variable domain, with the rest looked up from reference TRBV7-2 and TRBJ1-5, is GAGVSQSPSNKVTEKGKDVELRCDPISGHTALYWYRQSLGQGLEFLIYFQGNSAPDKSGLPSDRFSAERTGGSVSTLTIQRTQQEDSAVYLCASSTTGGNNQPQHFGDGTRLSIL.

V and J are TRBV15 and TRBJ2-1; 9 bases agree with TRBD2. The CDR3 spans 17 residues. From germline, CDR1 is LNHNV and CDR2 YYDKDF (reference sequence). V was pared by 4 bases and J by 6 bases, with 13 bases of the junction left unmatched. This chain's CDR3 is CATSKKGGGAVGNEQFF. The CDR3 DNA reads TGTGCCACCAGCAAAAAGGGCGGGGGGGCTGTAGGCAATGAGCAGTTCTTC.

V usage is TRBV13 and J usage is TRBJ1-3, with D perhaps TRBD1 (6 bases). Deletions cut 8 bases from V and 3 bases from J, with 14 bases between. The CDR3 has 14 residues. Germline V CDR1 and CDR2: PRHDT, FYEKMQ (reference sequence). The CDR3 DNA is TGTGCCAGCGGACCGGGGGGGCTTGGAAACACCATATATTTT. This codes for CASGPGGLGNTIYF.

V and J are TRBV5-5 and TRBJ1-2; TRBD1 matches at 9 bases. Per the germline V gene, CDR1 is SGHKS and CDR2 is YYEKEE (reference sequence). V dropped 3 bases and J dropped 4; count of bases not matched to a gene: 7. The CDR3 covers 15 residues. The CDR3 DNA sequence: TGTGCCAGCAGCTGGGGACAGGGTAGTTCCTATGGCTACACCTTC. Protein sequence: CASSWGQGSSYGYTF.

This clone occurred a few times. V usage is TRBV6-5 and J usage is TRBJ2-7, with D perhaps TRBD2 (6 bases). Germline V gene sequence: CDR1 MNHEY, CDR2 SVGAGI. The V end lost 7 bases, the J end lost 5 bases, and 21 bases lay between the germline ends. The CDR3 has 15 residues. The CDR3 protein is CASTEVAGSGDEQYF. In nucleotides, the CDR3 is TGTGCCAGCACGGAGGTCGCGGGGTCGGGCGACGAGCAGTACTTC.

The chain recombines TRBV7-2 with TRBJ2-7, with TRBD2 matching over 9 bases. Losses at the gene ends were 4 bases for V and 5 bases for J; bases not matched to a gene: 9. The CDR3 covers 15 residues. CDR1 SGHTA and CDR2 FQGNSA come from the germline V gene. The CDR3 protein is CASSSTGTSLHEQYF. DNA of the CDR3: TGTGCCAGCAGCTCTACCGGGACTAGCCTCCACGAGCAGTACTTC.

V gene TRBV6-2 or TRBV6-3 combines with J gene TRBJ1-1, with no clear D. The germline V gene has CDR1 MNHEY and CDR2 SVGEGT. Trimming took 6 bases from V and 4 from J, leaving 18 bases between them. The CDR3 covers 15 residues. In DNA, the CDR3 is TGTGCCAGCAGCCTACAGACCCCTGGTGTCACTGAAGCTTTCTTT. Protein: CASSLQTPGVTEAFF.

The chain has TRBV9 and TRBJ1-2; a possible D gene is TRBD1 (5 bases). CDR3 length: 15 residues. With 2 bases removed from V and 7 bases from J, the gap between germline ends came to 18 bases. The germline V gene has CDR1 SGDLS and CDR2 YYNGEE. The CDR3 loop reads CASSVGPDRLGGYTF. CDR3 nucleotide sequence: TGTGCCAGCAGCGTCGGACCTGACAGACTGGGTGGCTACACCTTC.

The V and J genes are TRBV27 and TRBJ2-7; D possibly corresponds to TRBD2 (7 bases). V was cut by 7 bases and J by 3 bases, with 19 bases left in between. Germline V lookup: CDR1 MNHEY, CDR2 SMNVEV (reference sequence). The CDR3 runs to 15 residues. CDR3 sequence reads: CASKQQGREGYEQYF. The CDR3 DNA follows: TGTGCCAGCAAACAACAGGGAAGGGAGGGCTACGAGCAGTACTTC.

A few counts support this clone. The chain combines TRBV5-1 with TRBJ2-7; 7 bases match TRBD1. The CDR3 contains 13 residues. V gave up 4 bases and J gave up 0 bases; unmatched junction bases: 1. CDR1 SGHRS and CDR2 YFSETQ come from the germline V gene. The CDR3 DNA reads as TGCGCCAGCAGCGGACAGGCCTCCTACGAGCAGTACTTC. Protein product: CASSGQASYEQYF.

CDR3 in DNA: TGTGCCTGGAGTGTGAGGGTAGGCGAAAAACTGTTTTTT. Its protein is CAWSVRVGEKLFF. V and J are TRBV30 and TRBJ1-4; D gene unclear. CDR3 size: 13 residues. The germline V and J ends were trimmed by 0 bases and 8 bases, with 10 bases remaining between them. Per germline, CDR1 GTSNPN and CDR2 SVGIG (reference sequence). Supplemented by reference TRBV30 and TRBJ1-4, the full variable domain reads SQTIHQWPATLVQPVGSPLSLECTVEGTSNPNLYWYRQAAGRGLQLLFYSVGIGQISSEVPQNLSASRPQDRQFILSSKKLLLSDSGFYLCAWSVRVGEKLFFGSGTQLSVL.

The J gene is TRBJ2-5, the V gene TRBV18; D uncertain. Germline CDR1 reads KGHSH; CDR2 reads LQKENI. The CDR3 runs 14 residues. V shed 0 bases and J shed 3 bases, with 8 bases lying between them. The DNA for the CDR3 is TGTGCCAGCTCACCACCTGGTAGTAAAGAGACCCAGTACTTC. It encodes CASSPPGSKETQYF.

The CDR3 reads CSVTTPRDSYEQYF. The CDR3 DNA is TGCAGCGTTACGACCCCCCGGGACAGCTACGAGCAGTACTTC. The chain carries TRBV29-1 and TRBJ2-7; 7 positions agree with TRBD1. Germline CDR1 SQVTM, CDR2 ANQGSEA. CDR3 size: 14 residues. J gave up 3 bases and V 5 bases, and 10 bases lay outside the gene matches.